The 7 T cell receptor beta chains reported below all come from one sample, sequenced in a study of early stage breast cancer tumors (dated by TCRdb to 2016 to 2017). Library method: the immunoSEQ multiplex PCR assay. In its TCRdb copy, this immuneACCESS table keeps in-frame sequences only and misses some clones. Where compared with another copy, unresolved V genes explain less than half of these, and the others have no known cause. The sample table lists 25,000 to 30,000 clones, roughly two thirds of them with a count of one. Around 34% of the sample is taken by the ten largest. The sequenced sample was blood. All receptors derive from a person aged 50 to 59 with breast cancer.

In its sample, this clone was seen a few times. The J gene is TRBJ1-1, the V gene TRBV6-5; D is possibly TRBD1 (5 bases). The V and J ends lost 6 bases and 2 bases respectively, with 10 bases between them. The CDR3 covers 13 residues. CDR1 and CDR2 from the germline V gene are MNHEY and SVGAGI. CDR3 in amino acids: CASSPTGNTEAFF. The CDR3 DNA reads as TGTGCCAGCAGCCCTACAGGCAACACTGAAGCTTTCTTT.

This clone has just a few counts. This sequence joins TRBV19 and TRBJ2-2; D possibly corresponds to TRBD1 (5 bases). The germline gives CDR1 LNHDA, CDR2 SQIVND (reference sequence). V was trimmed by 7 bases and J by 10 bases, leaving 13 bases between them. The CDR3 has 12 residues. CDR3 nucleotides: TGTGCCAGTATGGCAGGGTTCGAGGAGCTGTTTTTT. Its protein is CASMAGFEELFF.

This clone turned up a few times. This chain joins TRBV7-9 and TRBJ2-1, with 7 bases fitting TRBD1. J gave up 7 bases and V 2 bases, and 5 bases lay outside the gene matches. The CDR3 is 14 amino acids. Germline values: CDR1 SEHNR, CDR2 FQNEAQ (reference sequence). CDR3 sequence: CASSLRGTDNEQFF. The CDR3 DNA reads TGTGCCAGCAGCTTAAGGGGGACAGATAATGAGCAGTTCTTC.

The V gene is TRBV19, the J gene TRBJ2-5, with a possible D match to TRBD1 (6 bases). V was clipped by 4 bases and J by 3 bases, with 9 bases between them. From germline, CDR1 is LNHDA and CDR2 SQIVND (reference sequence). There are 13 residues in the CDR3. The CDR3 nucleotides are TGTGCCAGTAGTACTACAGGGAAAGAGACCCAGTACTTC. This sequence encodes CASSTTGKETQYF.

The rearrangement links TRBV7-8 to TRBJ2-5, with D perhaps being TRBD1 or TRBD2 (6 bases each). The ends were cut back, 5 bases at V and 5 bases at J, with 15 bases in the middle. This CDR3 has 14 amino acids. Germline V CDR1 and CDR2: SGHVS, FQNEAQ. DNA of the CDR3: TGTGCCAGCAGCCCGACCCGAGGGGGGGAGACCCAGTACTTC. Amino acids: CASSPTRGGETQYF.

The V call is TRBV12-5, the J call TRBJ1-1, with 10 bases fitting TRBD1. V gave up 1 base and J gave up 4 bases; unmatched junction bases: 9. The germline V gene has CDR1 LGHNT and CDR2 FRNRAP. The CDR3 totals 17 residues. The DNA for the CDR3 is TGTGCTAGTGGTTTGGGGCCCCCGGGACAGGGGTTCACTGAAGCTTTCTTT. It codes for CASGLGPPGQGFTEAFF. The full variable domain, rest sourced from reference TRBV12-5 and TRBJ1-1, is DARVTQTPRHKVTEMGQEVTMRCQPILGHNTVFWYRQTMMQGLELLAYFRNRAPLDDSGMPKDRFSAEMPDATLATLKIQPSEPRDSAVYFCASGLGPPGQGFTEAFFGQGTRLTVV.

The rearrangement joins TRBV4-3 to TRBJ2-7, with a possible D match to TRBD2 (6 bases). The CDR3 runs to 16 residues. V lost 0 bases, J lost 3 bases, and 15 bases lay in between. Germline loops: CDR1 LGHNA, CDR2 YSLEER. CDR3: CASSQEPAGTVYEQYF. The CDR3 nucleotides read TGCGCCAGCAGCCAAGAGCCTGCGGGGACTGTCTACGAGCAGTACTTC.